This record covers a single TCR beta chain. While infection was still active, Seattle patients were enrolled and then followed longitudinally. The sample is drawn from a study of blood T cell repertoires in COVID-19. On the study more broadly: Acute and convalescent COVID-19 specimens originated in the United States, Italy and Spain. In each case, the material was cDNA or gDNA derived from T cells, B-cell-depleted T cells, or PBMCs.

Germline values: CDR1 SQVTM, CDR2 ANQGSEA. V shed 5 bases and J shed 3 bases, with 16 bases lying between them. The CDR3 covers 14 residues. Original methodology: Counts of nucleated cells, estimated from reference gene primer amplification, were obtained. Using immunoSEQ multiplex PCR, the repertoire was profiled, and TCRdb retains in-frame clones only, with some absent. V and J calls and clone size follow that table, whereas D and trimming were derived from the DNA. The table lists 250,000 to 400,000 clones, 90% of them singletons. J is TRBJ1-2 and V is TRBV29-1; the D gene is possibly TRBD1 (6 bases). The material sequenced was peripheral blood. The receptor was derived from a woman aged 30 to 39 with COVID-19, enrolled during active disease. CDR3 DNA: TGCAGCGTTACAAAAGGGGGAGACGACTATGGCTACACCTTC. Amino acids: CSVTKGGDDYGYTF.